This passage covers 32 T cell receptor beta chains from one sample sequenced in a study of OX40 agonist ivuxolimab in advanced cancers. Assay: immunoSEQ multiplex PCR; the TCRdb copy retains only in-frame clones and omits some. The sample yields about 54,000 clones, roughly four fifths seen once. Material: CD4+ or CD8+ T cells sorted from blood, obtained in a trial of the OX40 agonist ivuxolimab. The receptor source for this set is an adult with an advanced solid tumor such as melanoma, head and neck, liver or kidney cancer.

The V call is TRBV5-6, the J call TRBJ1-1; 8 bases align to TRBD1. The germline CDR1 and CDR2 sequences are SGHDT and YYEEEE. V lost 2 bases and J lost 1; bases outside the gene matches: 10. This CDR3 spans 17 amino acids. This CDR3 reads CASSFRAPRGPNTEAFF. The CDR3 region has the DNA TGTGCCAGCAGCTTCCGGGCCCCCAGGGGGCCGAACACTGAAGCTTTCTTT.

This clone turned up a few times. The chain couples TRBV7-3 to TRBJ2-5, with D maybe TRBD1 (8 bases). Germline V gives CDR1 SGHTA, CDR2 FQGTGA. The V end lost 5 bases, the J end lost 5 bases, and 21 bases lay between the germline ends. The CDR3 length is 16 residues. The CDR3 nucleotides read TGTGCCAGCAGCCCCACCGGACAGGGAGGGCGTGAGACCCAGTACTTC. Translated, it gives CASSPTGQGGRETQYF. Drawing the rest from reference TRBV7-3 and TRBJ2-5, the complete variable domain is GAGVSQTPSNKVTEKGKYVELRCDPISGHTALYWYRQSLGQGPEFLIYFQGTGAADDSGLPNDRFFAVRPEGSVSTLKIQRTERGDSAVYLCASSPTGQGGRETQYFGPGTRLLVL.

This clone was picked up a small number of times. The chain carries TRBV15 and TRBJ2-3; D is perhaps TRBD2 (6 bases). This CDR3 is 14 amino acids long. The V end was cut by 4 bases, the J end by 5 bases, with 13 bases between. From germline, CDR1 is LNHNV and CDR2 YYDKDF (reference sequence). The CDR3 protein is CATSTGGVGDTQYF. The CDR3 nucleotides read TGTGCCACCAGCACTGGCGGGGTGGGAGATACGCAGTATTTT.

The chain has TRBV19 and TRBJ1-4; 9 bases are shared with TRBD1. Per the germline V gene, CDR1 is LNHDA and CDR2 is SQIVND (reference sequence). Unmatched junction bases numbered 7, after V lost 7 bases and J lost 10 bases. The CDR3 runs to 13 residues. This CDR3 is CASTGTGLGKLFF. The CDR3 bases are TGTGCCAGTACGGGGACAGGGTTAGGAAAACTGTTTTTT.

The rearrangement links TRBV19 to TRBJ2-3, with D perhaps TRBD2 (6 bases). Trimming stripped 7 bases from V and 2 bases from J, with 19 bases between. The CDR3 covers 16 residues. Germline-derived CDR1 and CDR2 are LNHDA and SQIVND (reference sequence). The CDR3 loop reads CASTPGTSWITDTQYF. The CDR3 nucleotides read TGTGCCAGTACCCCCGGAACTAGCTGGATCACAGATACGCAGTATTTT.

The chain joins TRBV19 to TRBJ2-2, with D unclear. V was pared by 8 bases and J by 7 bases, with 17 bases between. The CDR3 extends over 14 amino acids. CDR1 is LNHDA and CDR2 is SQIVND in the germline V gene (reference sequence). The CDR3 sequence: CASSQAVGYGELFF. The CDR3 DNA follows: TGTGCCAGTTCCCAGGCGGTGGGGTACGGGGAGCTGTTTTTT.

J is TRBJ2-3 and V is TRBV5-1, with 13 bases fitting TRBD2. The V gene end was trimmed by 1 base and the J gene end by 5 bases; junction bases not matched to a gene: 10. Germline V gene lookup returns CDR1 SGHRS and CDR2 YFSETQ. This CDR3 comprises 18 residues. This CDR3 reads CASSLLLAGGPIKDTQYF. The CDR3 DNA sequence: TGCGCCAGCAGCTTGCTACTAGCGGGGGGGCCCATTAAAGATACGCAGTATTTT.

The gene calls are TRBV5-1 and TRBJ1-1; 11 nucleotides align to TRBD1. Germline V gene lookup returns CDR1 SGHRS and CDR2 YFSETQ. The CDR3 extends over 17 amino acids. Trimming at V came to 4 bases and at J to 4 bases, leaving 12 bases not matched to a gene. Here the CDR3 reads CASSPGQGAGFGTEAFF. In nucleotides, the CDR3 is TGCGCCAGCAGCCCCGGACAGGGGGCAGGATTCGGCACTGAAGCTTTCTTT.

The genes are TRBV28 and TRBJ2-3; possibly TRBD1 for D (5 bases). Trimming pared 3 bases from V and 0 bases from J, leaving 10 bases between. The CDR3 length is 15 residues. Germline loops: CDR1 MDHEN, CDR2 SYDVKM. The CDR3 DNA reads TGTGCCAGCAGTTTTACAGGCTCTAGCACAGATACGCAGTATTTT. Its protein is CASSFTGSSTDTQYF.

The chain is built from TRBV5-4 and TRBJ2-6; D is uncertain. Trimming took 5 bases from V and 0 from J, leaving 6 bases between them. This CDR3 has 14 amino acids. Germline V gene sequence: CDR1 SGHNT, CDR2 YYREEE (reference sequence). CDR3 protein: CASSLISGANVLTF. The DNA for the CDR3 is TGTGCCAGCAGTTTAATCTCTGGGGCCAACGTCCTGACTTTC.

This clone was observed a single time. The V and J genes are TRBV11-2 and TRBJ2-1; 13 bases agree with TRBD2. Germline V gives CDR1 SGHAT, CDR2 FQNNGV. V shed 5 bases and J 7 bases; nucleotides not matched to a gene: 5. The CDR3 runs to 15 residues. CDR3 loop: CASSPRTSGGNEQFF. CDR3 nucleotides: TGTGCCAGCAGCCCCCGGACTAGCGGGGGAAATGAGCAGTTCTTC.

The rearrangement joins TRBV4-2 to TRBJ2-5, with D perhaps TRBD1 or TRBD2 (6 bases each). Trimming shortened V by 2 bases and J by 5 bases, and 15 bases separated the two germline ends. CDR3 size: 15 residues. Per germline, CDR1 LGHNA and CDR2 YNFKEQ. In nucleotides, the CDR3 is TGTGCCAGCAGCCAAAAATGGGGGGCCGATGAGACCCAGTACTTC. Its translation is CASSQKWGADETQYF.

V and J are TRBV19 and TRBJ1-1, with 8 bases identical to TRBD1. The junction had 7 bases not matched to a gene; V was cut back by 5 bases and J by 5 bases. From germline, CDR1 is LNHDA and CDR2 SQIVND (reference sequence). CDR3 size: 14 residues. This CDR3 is CASSVRGPGTEAFF. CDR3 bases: TGTGCCAGTAGTGTCAGGGGGCCTGGAACTGAAGCTTTCTTT.

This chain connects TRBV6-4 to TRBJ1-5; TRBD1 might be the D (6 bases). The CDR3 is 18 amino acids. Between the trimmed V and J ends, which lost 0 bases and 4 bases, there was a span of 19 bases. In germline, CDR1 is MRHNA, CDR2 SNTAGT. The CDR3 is CASSDSFPSTGPNQPQHF. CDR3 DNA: TGTGCCAGCAGTGACTCGTTCCCGTCGACAGGACCGAATCAGCCCCAGCATTTT.

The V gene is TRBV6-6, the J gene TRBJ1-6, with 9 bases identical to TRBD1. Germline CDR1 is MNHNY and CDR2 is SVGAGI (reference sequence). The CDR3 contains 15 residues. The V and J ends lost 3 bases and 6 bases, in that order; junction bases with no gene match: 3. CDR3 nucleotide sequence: TGTGCCAGCAGTTATCTGGACAGGGGTAATTCACCCCTCCACTTT. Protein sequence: CASSYLDRGNSPLHF.

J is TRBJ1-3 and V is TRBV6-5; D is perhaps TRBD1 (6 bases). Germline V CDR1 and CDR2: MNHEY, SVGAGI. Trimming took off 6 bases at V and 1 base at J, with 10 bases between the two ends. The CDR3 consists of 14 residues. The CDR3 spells CASRSDSSGNTIYF. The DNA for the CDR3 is TGTGCCAGCAGATCGGACAGTTCTGGAAACACCATATATTTT.

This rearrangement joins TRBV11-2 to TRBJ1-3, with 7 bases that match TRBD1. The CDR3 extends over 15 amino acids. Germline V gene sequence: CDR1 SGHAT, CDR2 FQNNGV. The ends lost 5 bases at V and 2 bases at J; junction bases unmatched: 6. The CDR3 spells CASSADRETGNTIYF. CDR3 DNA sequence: TGTGCCAGCAGCGCCGACAGGGAAACTGGAAACACCATATATTTT.

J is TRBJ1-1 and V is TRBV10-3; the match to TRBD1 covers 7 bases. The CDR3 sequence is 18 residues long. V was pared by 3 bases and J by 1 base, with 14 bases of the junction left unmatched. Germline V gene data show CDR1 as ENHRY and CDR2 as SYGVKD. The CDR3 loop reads CAISDRGLGGKGNTEAFF. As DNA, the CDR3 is TGTGCCATCAGTGACAGGGGACTAGGGGGCAAGGGGAACACTGAAGCTTTCTTT.

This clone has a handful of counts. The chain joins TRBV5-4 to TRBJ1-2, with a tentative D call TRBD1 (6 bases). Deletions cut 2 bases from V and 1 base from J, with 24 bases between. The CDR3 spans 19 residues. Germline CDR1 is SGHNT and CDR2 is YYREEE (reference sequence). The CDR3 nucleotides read TGTGCCAGCAGCTTCGGTTCTGTTCTTAGGGGGGCCATTAACTATGGCTACACCTTC. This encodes CASSFGSVLRGAINYGYTF.

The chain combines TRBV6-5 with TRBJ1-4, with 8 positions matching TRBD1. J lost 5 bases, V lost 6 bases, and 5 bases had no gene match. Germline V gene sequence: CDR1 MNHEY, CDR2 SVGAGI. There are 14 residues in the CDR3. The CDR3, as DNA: TGTGCCAGCAGCACGGGACAGGACAATGAAAAACTGTTTTTT. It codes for CASSTGQDNEKLFF.

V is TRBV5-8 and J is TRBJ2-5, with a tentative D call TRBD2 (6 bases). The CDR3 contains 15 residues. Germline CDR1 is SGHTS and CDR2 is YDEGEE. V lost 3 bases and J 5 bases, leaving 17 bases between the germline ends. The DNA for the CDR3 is TGTGCCAGCAGCTCCCCATGGGGACTCGGGGAGACCCAGTACTTC. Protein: CASSSPWGLGETQYF. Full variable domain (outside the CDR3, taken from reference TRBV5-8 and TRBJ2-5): EAGVTQSPTHLIKTRGQQATLRCSPISGHTSVYWYQQALGLGLQFLLWYDEGEERNRGNFPPRFSGRQFPNYSSELNVNALELEDSALYLCASSSPWGLGETQYFGPGTRLLVL.

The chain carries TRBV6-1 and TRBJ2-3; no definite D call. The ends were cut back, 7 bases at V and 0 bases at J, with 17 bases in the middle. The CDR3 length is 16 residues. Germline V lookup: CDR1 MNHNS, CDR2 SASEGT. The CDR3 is CASNDPRVGSTDTQYF. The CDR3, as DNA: TGTGCCAGCAATGACCCTAGGGTGGGGAGCACAGATACGCAGTATTTT.

DNA for the CDR3: TGTGCCAGCAGCCTCCAAGCGAGAAATTCACCCCTCCACTTT. Protein product: CASSLQARNSPLHF. This rearrangement joins TRBV7-9 to TRBJ1-6; D is ambiguous. Between the trimmed V and J ends, which lost 5 bases and 7 bases, there was a span of 12 bases. The length of the CDR3 is 14 residues. CDR1 and CDR2 from the germline V gene are SEHNR and FQNEAQ (reference sequence).

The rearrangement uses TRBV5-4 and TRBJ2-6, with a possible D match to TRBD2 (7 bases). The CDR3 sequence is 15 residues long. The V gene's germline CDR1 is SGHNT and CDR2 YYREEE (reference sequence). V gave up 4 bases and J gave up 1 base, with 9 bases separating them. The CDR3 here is CASSGGASGANVLTF. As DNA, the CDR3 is TGTGCCAGCAGCGGGGGGGCGTCTGGGGCCAACGTCCTGACTTTC.

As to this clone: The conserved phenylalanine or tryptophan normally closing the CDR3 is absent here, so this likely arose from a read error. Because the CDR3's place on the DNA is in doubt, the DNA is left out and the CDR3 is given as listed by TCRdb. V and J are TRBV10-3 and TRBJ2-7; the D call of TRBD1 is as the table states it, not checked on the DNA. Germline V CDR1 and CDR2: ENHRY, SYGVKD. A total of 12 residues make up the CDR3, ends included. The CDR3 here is CAISEGRGSGIY.

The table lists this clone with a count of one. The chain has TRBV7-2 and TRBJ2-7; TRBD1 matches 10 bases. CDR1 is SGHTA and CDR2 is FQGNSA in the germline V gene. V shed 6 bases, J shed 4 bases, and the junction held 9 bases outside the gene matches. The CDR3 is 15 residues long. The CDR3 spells CASRSTTGGLYEQYF. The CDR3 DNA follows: TGTGCCAGCAGGTCAACGACAGGGGGCTTATACGAGCAGTACTTC. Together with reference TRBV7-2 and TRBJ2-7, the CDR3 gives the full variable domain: GAGVSQSPSNKVTEKGKDVELRCDPISGHTALYWYRQSLGQGLEFLIYFQGNSAPDKSGLPSDRFSAERTGGSVSTLTIQRTQQEDSAVYLCASRSTTGGLYEQYFGPGTRLTVT.

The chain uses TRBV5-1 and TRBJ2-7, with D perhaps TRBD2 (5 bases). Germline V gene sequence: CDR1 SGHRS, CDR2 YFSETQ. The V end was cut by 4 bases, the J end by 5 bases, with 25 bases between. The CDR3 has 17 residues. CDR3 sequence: CASSRGAGGFLADEQYF. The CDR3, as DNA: TGCGCCAGCAGCAGAGGCGCGGGCGGTTTCCTGGCGGACGAGCAGTACTTC.

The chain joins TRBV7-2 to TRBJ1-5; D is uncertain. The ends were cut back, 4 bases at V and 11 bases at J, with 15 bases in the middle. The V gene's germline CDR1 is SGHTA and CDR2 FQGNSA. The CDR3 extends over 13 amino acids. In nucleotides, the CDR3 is TGTGCCAGCAGCTACCTCGTTAACGTAGCCCAGCATTTT. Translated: CASSYLVNVAQHF. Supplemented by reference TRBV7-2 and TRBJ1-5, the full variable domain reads GAGVSQSPSNKVTEKGKDVELRCDPISGHTALYWYRQSLGQGLEFLIYFQGNSAPDKSGLPSDRFSAERTGGSVSTLTIQRTQQEDSAVYLCASSYLVNVAQHFGDGTRLSIL.

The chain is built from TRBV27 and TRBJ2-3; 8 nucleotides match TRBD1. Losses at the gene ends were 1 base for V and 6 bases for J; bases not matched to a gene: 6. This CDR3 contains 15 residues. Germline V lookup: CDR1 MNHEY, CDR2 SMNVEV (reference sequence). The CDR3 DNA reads TGTGCCAGCAGTTTATTCGGACAGGGTGCGGATACGCAGTATTTT. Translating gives CASSLFGQGADTQYF.

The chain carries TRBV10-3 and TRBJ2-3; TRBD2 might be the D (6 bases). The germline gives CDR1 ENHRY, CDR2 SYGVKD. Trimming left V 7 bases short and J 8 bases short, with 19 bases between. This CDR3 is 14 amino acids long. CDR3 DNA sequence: TGTGCCATCACCTGGGACCCGGAGGGAGGTACGCAGTATTTT. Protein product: CAITWDPEGGTQYF.

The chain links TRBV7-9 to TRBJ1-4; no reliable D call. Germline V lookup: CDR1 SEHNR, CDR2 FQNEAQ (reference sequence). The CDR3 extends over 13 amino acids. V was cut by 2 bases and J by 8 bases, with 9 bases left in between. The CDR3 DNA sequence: TGTGCCAGCAGCTTACGGGGAGGAGAAAAACTGTTTTTT. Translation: CASSLRGGEKLFF.

In DNA form, the CDR3 reads TGTGCCAGCTCACCAAATCTGGTTCACTCTGGAAACACCATATATTTT. Translated, it gives CASSPNLVHSGNTIYF. This chain connects TRBV18 to TRBJ1-3; D not certain. V was clipped by 2 bases and J by 0 bases, with 11 bases between them. This CDR3 is 16 amino acids long. The germline V gene encodes CDR1 KGHSH and CDR2 LQKENI.